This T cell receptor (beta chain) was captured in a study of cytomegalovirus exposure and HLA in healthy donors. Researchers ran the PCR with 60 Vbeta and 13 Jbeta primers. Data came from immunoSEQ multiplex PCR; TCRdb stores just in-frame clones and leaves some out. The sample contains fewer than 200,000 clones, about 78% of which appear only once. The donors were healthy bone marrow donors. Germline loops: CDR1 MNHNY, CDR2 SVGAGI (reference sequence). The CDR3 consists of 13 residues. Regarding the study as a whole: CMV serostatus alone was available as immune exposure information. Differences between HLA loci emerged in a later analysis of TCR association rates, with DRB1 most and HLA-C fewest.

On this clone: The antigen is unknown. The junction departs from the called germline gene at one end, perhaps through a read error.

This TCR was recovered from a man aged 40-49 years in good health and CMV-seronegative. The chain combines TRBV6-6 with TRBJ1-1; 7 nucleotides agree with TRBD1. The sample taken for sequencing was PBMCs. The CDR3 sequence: CASSFQQGPGEVF. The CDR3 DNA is TGTGCCAGCAGTTTCCAACAGGGGCCGGGGGAGGTCTTT.